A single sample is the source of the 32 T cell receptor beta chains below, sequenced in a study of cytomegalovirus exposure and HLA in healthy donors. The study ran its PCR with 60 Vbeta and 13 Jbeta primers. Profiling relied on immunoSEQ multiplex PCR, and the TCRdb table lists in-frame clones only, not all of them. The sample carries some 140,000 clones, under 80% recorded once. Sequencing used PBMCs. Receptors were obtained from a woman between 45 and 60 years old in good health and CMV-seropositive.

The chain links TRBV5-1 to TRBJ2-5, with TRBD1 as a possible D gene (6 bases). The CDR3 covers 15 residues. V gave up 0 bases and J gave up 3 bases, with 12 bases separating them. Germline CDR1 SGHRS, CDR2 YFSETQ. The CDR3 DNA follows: TGCGCCAGCAGCTTGGGATATGGACAGAAAGAGACCCAGTACTTC. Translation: CASSLGYGQKETQYF.

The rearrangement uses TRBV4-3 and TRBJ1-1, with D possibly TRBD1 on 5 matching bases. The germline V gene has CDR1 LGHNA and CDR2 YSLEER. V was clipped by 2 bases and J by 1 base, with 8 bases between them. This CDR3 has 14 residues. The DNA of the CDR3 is TGCGCCAGCAGCCAATACGACAGGAACACTGAAGCTTTCTTT. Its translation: CASSQYDRNTEAFF.

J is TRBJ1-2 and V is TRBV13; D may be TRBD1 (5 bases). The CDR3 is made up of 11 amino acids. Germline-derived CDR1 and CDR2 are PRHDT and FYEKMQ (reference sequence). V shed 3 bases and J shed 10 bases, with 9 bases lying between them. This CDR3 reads CASSFRQTYTF. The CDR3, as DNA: TGTGCCAGCAGCTTTCGACAGACCTACACCTTC.

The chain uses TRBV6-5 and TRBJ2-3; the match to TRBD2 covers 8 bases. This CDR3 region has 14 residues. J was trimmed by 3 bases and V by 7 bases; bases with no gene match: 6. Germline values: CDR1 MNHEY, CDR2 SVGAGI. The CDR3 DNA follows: TGTGCCAGCAATAATCGGGGGGGAACAGATACGCAGTATTTT. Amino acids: CASNNRGGTDTQYF.

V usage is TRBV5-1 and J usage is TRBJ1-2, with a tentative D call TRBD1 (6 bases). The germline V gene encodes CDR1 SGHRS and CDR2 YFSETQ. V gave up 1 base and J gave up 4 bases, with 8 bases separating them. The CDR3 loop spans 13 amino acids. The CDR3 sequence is CASSLTDSYGYTF. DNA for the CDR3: TGCGCCAGCAGCTTGACGGACAGCTATGGCTACACCTTC. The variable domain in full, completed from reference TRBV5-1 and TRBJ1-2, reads KAGVTQTPRYLIKTRGQQVTLSCSPISGHRSVSWYQQTPGQGLQFLFEYFSETQRNKGNFPGRFSGRQFSNSRSEMNVSTLELGDSALYLCASSLTDSYGYTFGSGTRLTVV.

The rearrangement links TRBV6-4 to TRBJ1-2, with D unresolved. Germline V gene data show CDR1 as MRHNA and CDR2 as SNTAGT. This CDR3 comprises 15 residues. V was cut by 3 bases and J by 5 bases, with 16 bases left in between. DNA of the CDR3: TGTGCCAGCAGTGAGGGAGGAGGAGGATTATATGGCTACACCTTC. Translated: CASSEGGGGLYGYTF.

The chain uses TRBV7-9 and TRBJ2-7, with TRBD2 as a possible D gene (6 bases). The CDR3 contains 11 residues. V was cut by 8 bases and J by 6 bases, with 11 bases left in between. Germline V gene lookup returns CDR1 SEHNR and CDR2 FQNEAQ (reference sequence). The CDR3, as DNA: TGTGCCAGCCACTTGGAGGGCGAGCAGTACTTC. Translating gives CASHLEGEQYF.

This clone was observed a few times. CDR3 protein: CASSEGAHNEQFF. Here the CDR3 DNA reads TGCGCCAGCAGTGAAGGGGCCCACAATGAGCAGTTCTTC. This sequence joins TRBV10-2 and TRBJ2-1, with a tentative D call TRBD1 (5 bases). V was cut by 3 bases and J by 5 bases, with 8 bases left in between. The CDR3 totals 13 residues. Germline V gene data show CDR1 as WSHSY and CDR2 as SAAADI.

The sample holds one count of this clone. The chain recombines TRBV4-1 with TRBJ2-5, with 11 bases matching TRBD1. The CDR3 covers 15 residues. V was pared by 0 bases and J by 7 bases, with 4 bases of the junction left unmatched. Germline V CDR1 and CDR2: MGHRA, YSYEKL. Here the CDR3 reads CASSQETGTGGTQYF. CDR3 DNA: TGCGCCAGCAGCCAAGAAACCGGGACAGGGGGGACCCAGTACTTC.

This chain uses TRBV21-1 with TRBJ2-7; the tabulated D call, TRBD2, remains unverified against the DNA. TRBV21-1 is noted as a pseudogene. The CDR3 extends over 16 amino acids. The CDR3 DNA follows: TGTGCCAGCAGCAAAGGAGGAGCAGCGAATAACTACGAGCAGTACTTC. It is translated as CASSKGGAANNYEQYF.

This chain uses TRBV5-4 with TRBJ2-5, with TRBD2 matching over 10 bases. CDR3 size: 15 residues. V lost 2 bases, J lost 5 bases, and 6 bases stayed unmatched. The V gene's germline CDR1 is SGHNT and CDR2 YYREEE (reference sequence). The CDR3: CASSFGGSGGETQYF. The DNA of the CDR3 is TGTGCCAGCAGCTTCGGGGGTAGCGGGGGGGAGACCCAGTACTTC.

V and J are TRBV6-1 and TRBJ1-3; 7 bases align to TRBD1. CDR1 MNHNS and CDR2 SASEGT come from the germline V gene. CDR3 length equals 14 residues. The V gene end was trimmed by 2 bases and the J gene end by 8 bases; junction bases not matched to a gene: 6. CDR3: CASSEQGGVDTIYF. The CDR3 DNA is TGTGCCAGCAGTGAACAGGGGGGAGTAGACACCATATATTTT.

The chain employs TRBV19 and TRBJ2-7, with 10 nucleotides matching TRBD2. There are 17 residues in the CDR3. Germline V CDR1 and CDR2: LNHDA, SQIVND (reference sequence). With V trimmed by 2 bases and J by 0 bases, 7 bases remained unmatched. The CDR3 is CASSIRHSGGVSYEQYF. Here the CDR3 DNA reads TGTGCCAGTAGTATACGCCACAGCGGGGGGGTCTCCTACGAGCAGTACTTC.

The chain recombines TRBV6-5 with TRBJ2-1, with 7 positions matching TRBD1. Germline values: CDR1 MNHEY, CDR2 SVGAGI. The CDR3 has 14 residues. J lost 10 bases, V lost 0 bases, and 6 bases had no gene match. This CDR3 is CASSYSRGRKEQFF. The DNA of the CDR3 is TGTGCCAGCAGTTACTCAAGGGGGCGAAAGGAGCAGTTCTTC.

The CDR3 region is CASSLVGTATYEQYF. The CDR3 region has the DNA TGTGCCAGCAGCTTAGTTGGGACAGCAACCTACGAGCAGTACTTC. The chain uses TRBV7-9 and TRBJ2-7; TRBD1 matches at 7 bases. The V and J ends lost 1 base and 2 bases, in that order; junction bases with no gene match: 5. CDR3 length: 15 amino acids. In germline, CDR1 is SEHNR, CDR2 FQNEAQ (reference sequence).

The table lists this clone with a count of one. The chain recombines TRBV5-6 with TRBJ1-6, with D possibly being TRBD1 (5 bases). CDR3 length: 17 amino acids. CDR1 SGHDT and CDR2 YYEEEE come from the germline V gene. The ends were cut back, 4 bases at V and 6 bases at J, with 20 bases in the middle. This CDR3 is CASSQPNPGTLNSPLHF. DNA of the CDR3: TGTGCCAGCAGCCAGCCGAACCCCGGGACTCTTAATTCACCCCTCCACTTT.

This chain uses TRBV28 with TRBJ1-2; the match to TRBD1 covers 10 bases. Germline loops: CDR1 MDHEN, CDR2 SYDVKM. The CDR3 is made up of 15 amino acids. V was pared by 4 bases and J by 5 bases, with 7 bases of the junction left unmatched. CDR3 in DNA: TGTGCCAGCAGTTCCCCGGGACAGGGGAGGTATGGCTACACCTTC. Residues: CASSSPGQGRYGYTF.

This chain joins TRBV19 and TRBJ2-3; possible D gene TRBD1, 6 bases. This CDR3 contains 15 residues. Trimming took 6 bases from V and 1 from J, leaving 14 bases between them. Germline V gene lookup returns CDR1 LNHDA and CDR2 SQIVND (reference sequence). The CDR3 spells CASRKGGARTDTQYF. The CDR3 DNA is TGTGCCAGTAGAAAAGGGGGAGCCCGCACAGATACGCAGTATTTT.

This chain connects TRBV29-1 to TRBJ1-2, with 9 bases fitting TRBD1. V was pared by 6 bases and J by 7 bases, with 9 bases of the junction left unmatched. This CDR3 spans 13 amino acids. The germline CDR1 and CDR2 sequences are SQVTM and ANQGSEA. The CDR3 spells CSVPGTGLRGYTF. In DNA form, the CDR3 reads TGCAGCGTCCCCGGGACAGGGCTACGTGGCTACACCTTC.

CDR3 residues: CATSRDLTSAYEQYF. The CDR3 DNA reads TGTGCCACCAGCAGGGATCTCACTAGCGCCTACGAGCAGTACTTC. The rearrangement links TRBV15 to TRBJ2-7, with 7 nucleotides matching TRBD2. The CDR3 covers 15 residues. Germline values: CDR1 LNHNV, CDR2 YYDKDF (reference sequence). V was pared by 3 bases and J by 2 bases, with 7 bases of the junction left unmatched.

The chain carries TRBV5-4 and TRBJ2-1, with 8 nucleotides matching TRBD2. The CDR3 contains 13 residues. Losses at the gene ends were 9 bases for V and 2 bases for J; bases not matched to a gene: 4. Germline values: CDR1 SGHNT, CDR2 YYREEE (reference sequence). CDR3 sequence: CATQRETYNEQFF. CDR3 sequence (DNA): TGTGCCACCCAGCGGGAGACCTACAATGAGCAGTTCTTC. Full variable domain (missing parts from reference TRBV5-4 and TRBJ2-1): ETGVTQSPTHLIKTRGQQVTLRCSSQSGHNTVSWYQQALGQGPQFIFQYYREEENGRGNFPPRFSGLQFPNYSSELNVNALELDDSALYLCATQRETYNEQFFGPGTRLTVL.

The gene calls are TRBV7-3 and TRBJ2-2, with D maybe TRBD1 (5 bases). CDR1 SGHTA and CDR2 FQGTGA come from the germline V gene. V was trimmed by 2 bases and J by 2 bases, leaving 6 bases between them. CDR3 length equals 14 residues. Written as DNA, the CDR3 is TGTGCCAGCAGCTTACAGGGTAACACCGGGGAGCTGTTTTTT. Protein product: CASSLQGNTGELFF.

CDR3 DNA: TGTGCCAGCAGCTTAGGATTCGGGGGGTCCGGGGAGCTGTTTTTT. Amino acid sequence: CASSLGFGGSGELFF. J is TRBJ2-2 and V is TRBV11-3, with 7 positions matching TRBD2. This CDR3 comprises 15 residues. CDR1 and CDR2 (germline): SGHNT, YENEEA. V lost 1 base to trimming and J lost 6 bases; unmatched junction nucleotides: 5.

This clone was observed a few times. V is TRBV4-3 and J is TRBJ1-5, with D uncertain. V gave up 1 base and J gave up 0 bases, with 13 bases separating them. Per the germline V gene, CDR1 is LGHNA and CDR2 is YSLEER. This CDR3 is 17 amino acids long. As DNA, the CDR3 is TGCGCCAGCAGCCAAGTACGAGGGTCGAATAGCAATCAGCCCCAGCATTTT. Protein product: CASSQVRGSNSNQPQHF.

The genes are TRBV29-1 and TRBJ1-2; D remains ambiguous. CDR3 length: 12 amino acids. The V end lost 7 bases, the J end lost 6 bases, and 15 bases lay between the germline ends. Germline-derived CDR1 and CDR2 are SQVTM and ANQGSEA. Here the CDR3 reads CSARAAFDGYTF. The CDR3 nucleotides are TGCAGCGCTAGAGCGGCTTTCGATGGCTACACCTTC.

CDR3 residues: CSVGRGAGPSFEEQYF. CDR3 coding DNA: TGCAGCGTCGGGCGGGGGGCAGGCCCCTCGTTCGAGGAGCAGTACTTC. V gene TRBV29-1 combines with J gene TRBJ2-7; 8 nucleotides line up with TRBD2. Germline CDR1 SQVTM, CDR2 ANQGSEA. The CDR3 has 16 residues. Trimming removed 6 bases from V and 7 bases from J; junction bases left unmatched: 20.

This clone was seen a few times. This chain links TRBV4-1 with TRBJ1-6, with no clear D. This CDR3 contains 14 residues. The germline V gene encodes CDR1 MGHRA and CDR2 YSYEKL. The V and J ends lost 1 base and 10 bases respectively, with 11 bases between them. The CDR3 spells CASSQVVSQSPLHF. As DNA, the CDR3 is TGCGCCAGCAGCCAAGTGGTGAGCCAATCACCCCTCCACTTT.

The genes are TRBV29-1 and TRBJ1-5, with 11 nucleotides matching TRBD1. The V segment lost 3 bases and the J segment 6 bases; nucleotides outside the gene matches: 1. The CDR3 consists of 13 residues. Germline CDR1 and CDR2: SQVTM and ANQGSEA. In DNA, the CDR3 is TGCAGCGTTGAGGGGACAGGGGGTCAGCCCCAGCATTTT. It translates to CSVEGTGGQPQHF.

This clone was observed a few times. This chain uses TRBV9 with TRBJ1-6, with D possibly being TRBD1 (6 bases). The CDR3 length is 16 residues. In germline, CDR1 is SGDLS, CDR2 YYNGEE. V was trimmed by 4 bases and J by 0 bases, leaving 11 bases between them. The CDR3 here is CASSPTGASYNSPLHF. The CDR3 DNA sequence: TGTGCCAGCAGCCCGACAGGCGCCTCCTATAATTCACCCCTCCACTTT.

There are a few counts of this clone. The CDR3 protein is CASSPWTENTEAFF. Written as DNA, the CDR3 is TGTGCCAGCAGTCCCTGGACAGAGAACACTGAAGCTTTCTTT. The gene calls are TRBV6-5 and TRBJ1-1; D possibly corresponds to TRBD1 (6 bases). The V gene lost 5 bases and the J gene lost 1 base, with 11 bases spanning the gap. The CDR3 runs to 14 residues. CDR1 is MNHEY, CDR2 SVGAGI, per germline.

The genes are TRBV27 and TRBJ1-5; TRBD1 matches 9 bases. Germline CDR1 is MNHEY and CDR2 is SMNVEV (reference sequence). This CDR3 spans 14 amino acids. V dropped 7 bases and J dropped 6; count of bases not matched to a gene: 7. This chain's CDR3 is CASTPTGGVQPQHF. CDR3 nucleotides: TGTGCCAGCACCCCGACAGGGGGAGTTCAGCCCCAGCATTTT.

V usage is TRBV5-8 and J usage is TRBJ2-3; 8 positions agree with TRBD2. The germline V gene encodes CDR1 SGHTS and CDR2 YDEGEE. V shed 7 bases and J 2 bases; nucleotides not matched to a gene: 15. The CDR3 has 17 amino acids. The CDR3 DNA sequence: TGTGCCAGCTCCCCCCTCGGGGGGGCACCGTACACAGATACGCAGTATTTT. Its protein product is CASSPLGGAPYTDTQYF.